What follows are 5 T cell receptor beta chains derived from one specimen sequenced in a study of cytomegalovirus exposure and HLA in healthy donors. Assay: immunoSEQ multiplex PCR; the TCRdb copy retains only in-frame clones and omits some. The table has a few hundred thousand clones, around 86% seen once. The source material was PBMCs. These receptors all come from a woman younger than 35 in good health and CMV-seronegative.

The genes are TRBV18 and TRBJ1-3, with D tentatively TRBD1 (5 bases). The germline V gene encodes CDR1 KGHSH and CDR2 LQKENI. V was cut by 6 bases and J by 0 bases, with 12 bases left in between. The CDR3 has 15 residues. The CDR3 nucleotides read TGTGCCAGCTCTCCGCTTGACAGCTCTGGAAACACCATATATTTT. It codes for CASSPLDSSGNTIYF.

The chain uses TRBV19 and TRBJ2-4; no clear D gene. Per the germline V gene, CDR1 is LNHDA and CDR2 is SQIVND (reference sequence). Trimming removed 6 bases from V and 9 bases from J, with 12 bases in between. The CDR3 runs 12 residues. CDR3 sequence: CASSKNLGIQYF. The CDR3 DNA sequence: TGTGCCAGTAGCAAAAACCTAGGCATTCAGTACTTC.

The V gene is TRBV5-4, the J gene TRBJ1-2; D is perhaps TRBD1 (6 bases). Looked up from germline, CDR1 is SGHNT and CDR2 is YYREEE (reference sequence). Trimming took 4 bases from V and 8 from J, leaving 24 bases between them. The CDR3 sequence is 16 residues long. The CDR3 loop reads CASSAILTGGSGGYTF. DNA for the CDR3: TGTGCCAGCAGCGCGATCTTGACAGGCGGCTCGGGAGGCTACACCTTC.

The CDR3 DNA is TGTGCCAGCAGCCAGTACAGGGAGCCCCAGCATTTT. It translates to CASSQYREPQHF. The J gene is TRBJ1-5, the V gene TRBV4-2, with D perhaps matching TRBD1 (6 bases). The CDR3 spans 12 residues. In germline, CDR1 is LGHNA, CDR2 YNFKEQ. Trimming shortened V by 3 bases and J by 8 bases, and 8 bases separated the two germline ends.

This clone was observed a single time. The rearrangement uses TRBV11-3 and TRBJ2-3, with 7 bases fitting TRBD2. After removal of 8 bases from V and 3 bases from J, the junction contained 5 bases not matched to a gene. CDR3 size: 13 residues. Germline V gene data show CDR1 as SGHNT and CDR2 as YENEEA. This CDR3 is CASGRRGTDTQYF. CDR3 bases: TGTGCCAGCGGGAGGCGGGGGACAGATACGCAGTATTTT.